The 10 T cell receptor beta chains below were found in one sample sequenced in a study of cytomegalovirus exposure and HLA in healthy donors. Only in-frame clones appear in the TCRdb table, and some are missing; sequencing was by immunoSEQ multiplex PCR. Here the sample spans 130,000 or so clones, around 85% being singletons. Sequenced sample: PBMCs. The receptor set was obtained from a woman aged 30 to 39 in good health and CMV-seronegative.

The gene calls are TRBV6-5 and TRBJ2-7; D uncertain. Trimming pared 6 bases from V and 0 bases from J, leaving 9 bases between. The germline gives CDR1 MNHEY, CDR2 SVGAGI. This CDR3 is built from 13 residues. The CDR3 DNA reads TGTGCCAGCAGCCTACGCGCCTCCTACGAGCAGTACTTC. Translation: CASSLRASYEQYF.

The genes are TRBV7-2 and TRBJ2-7; 7 bases agree with TRBD1. The CDR3 totals 14 residues. Per the germline V gene, CDR1 is SGHTA and CDR2 is FQGNSA. Trimming took 4 bases from V and 6 from J; bases not matched to a gene: 9. The CDR3 region is CASSSRGQAGEQYF. The DNA of the CDR3 is TGTGCCAGCAGCTCCCGCGGACAGGCCGGCGAGCAGTACTTC.

The chain couples TRBV7-2 to TRBJ2-7, with 8 bases aligning to TRBD1. V lost 1 base and J lost 6; bases outside the gene matches: 5. Germline V gene sequence: CDR1 SGHTA, CDR2 FQGNSA. The CDR3 loop spans 14 amino acids. CDR3 sequence reads: CASSLGQGPLEQYF. The CDR3 bases are TGTGCCAGCAGCTTAGGACAGGGGCCCCTCGAGCAGTACTTC. The full variable domain, with the rest looked up from reference TRBV7-2 and TRBJ2-7, is GAGVSQSPSNKVTEKGKDVELRCDPISGHTALYWYRQSLGQGLEFLIYFQGNSAPDKSGLPSDRFSAERTGGSVSTLTIQRTQQEDSAVYLCASSLGQGPLEQYFGPGTRLTVT.

The chain is built from TRBV2 and TRBJ2-5, with D maybe TRBD1 (5 bases). CDR1 is SNHLY and CDR2 is FYNNEI in the germline V gene. There are 13 residues in the CDR3. V was cut by 6 bases and J by 7 bases, with 15 bases left in between. The CDR3 DNA is TGTGCCAGCAGGGAGACAGATCGCCGGACCCAGTACTTC. It codes for CASRETDRRTQYF.

The chain links TRBV7-2 to TRBJ2-3, with 8 bases identical to TRBD2. V shed 0 bases and J 0 bases; nucleotides not matched to a gene: 5. Germline V CDR1 and CDR2: SGHTA, FQGNSA. The CDR3 covers 17 residues. The CDR3 DNA reads as TGTGCCAGCAGCTTAGCGGCTAGCGGGTTTAGCACAGATACGCAGTATTTT. This gives the protein CASSLAASGFSTDTQYF.

This chain uses TRBV2 with TRBJ2-5, with 10 bases fitting TRBD2. The V segment lost 0 bases and the J segment 3 bases; nucleotides outside the gene matches: 4. Germline V lookup: CDR1 SNHLY, CDR2 FYNNEI. CDR3 length: 16 residues. The CDR3 sequence is CASSEAPSGREETQYF. The DNA for the CDR3 is TGTGCCAGCAGTGAAGCGCCCAGCGGGAGGGAAGAGACCCAGTACTTC.

The CDR3 sequence is CASSLGLAGTDTQYF. The CDR3 DNA reads as TGTGCCAGCAGCTTAGGGTTAGCGGGCACAGATACGCAGTATTTT. The chain employs TRBV5-6 and TRBJ2-3, with D perhaps TRBD2 (6 bases). Between the trimmed V and J ends, which lost 2 bases and 1 base, there was a span of 11 bases. The CDR3 loop spans 15 amino acids. Germline V gene data show CDR1 as SGHDT and CDR2 as YYEEEE.

The chain combines TRBV4-3 with TRBJ1-1, with D possibly being TRBD1 (6 bases). The CDR3 runs to 16 residues. Germline assignment: CDR1 LGHNA and CDR2 YSLEER. The ends were cut back, 4 bases at V and 0 bases at J, with 15 bases in the middle. The chain's CDR3 is CASSPGGQGLNTEAFF. The CDR3 DNA is TGCGCCAGCAGCCCCGGGGGGCAGGGTCTGAACACTGAAGCTTTCTTT.

The chain combines TRBV23-1 with TRBJ1-2; 10 bases agree with TRBD1. TRBV23-1 is an ORF, with its function uncertain. V lost 3 bases and J lost 6; bases outside the gene matches: 4. CDR3 length: 14 residues. CDR3 DNA: TGCGCCAGCAGTCATACGGACAGGGGGGATGGCTACACCTTC. Translation gives CASSHTDRGDGYTF.

The V and J genes are TRBV9 and TRBJ2-1; 10 bases are shared with TRBD2. Germline-derived CDR1 and CDR2 are SGDLS and YYNGEE. CDR3 length equals 15 residues. The J segment lost 7 bases and the V segment lost 5 bases, leaving 9 bases of the junction unmatched. The CDR3, as DNA: TGTGCCAGCAGTCGTACGGAGGGACTAGCGAATGAGCAGTTCTTC. This gives the protein CASSRTEGLANEQFF.